This record concerns one T cell receptor beta chain sequence. Its target is unknown. The V end was cut by 7 bases, the J end by 2 bases, with 19 bases between. Germline values: CDR1 MNHEY, CDR2 SMNVEV (reference sequence). The CDR3 is 16 amino acids. These data belong to a study of identical twins. MiXCR, run by TCRdb on the 5' RACE reads, gives a single entry per CDR3 protein. The repertoire holds about 700,000 distinct CDR3 sequences, with less than 7% as singletons. Study conclusions and caveats: Out-of-frame alpha sequences common to twins exhibited an excess of low generation probability.

This TCR derives from a man younger than 30 in good health. This chain uses TRBV27 with TRBJ2-3, with TRBD2 as a possible D gene (5 bases). Sequenced material: naive T cells sorted from blood. CDR3 DNA sequence: TGTGCCAGCAAGTCAGTGGGGAGCAAACACACAGATACGCAGTATTTT. Protein sequence: CASKSVGSKHTDTQYF.